These 10 T cell receptor beta chains were all obtained from the same sample, sequenced in a study of brain T cells in children with intractable seizures. This sample's time point: blood from clinic visit 5 months post-surgery; TSC patient then seizure free. Profiled with immunoSEQ multiplex PCR; TCRdb holds only in-frame clones, not every one. The sample has 300,000 to 400,000 clones, 93% seen once. The sequencing here drew on peripheral blood, taken roughly 5 months after surgery. The receptors originated from a boy in the first two years of life with tuberous sclerosis and intractable seizures.

This chain joins TRBV3-1 (or the pseudogene TRBV3-2) and TRBJ1-2; a weak D match, TRBD1 (5 bases). This CDR3 has 15 amino acids. Germline-derived CDR1 and CDR2 are LGHDT and YNNKEL (reference sequence). The V end was cut by 3 bases, the J end by 4 bases, with 15 bases between. The CDR3 sequence is CASSQAGGIPYGYTF. In DNA, the CDR3 is TGTGCCAGCAGCCAGGCTGGGGGAATCCCCTATGGCTACACCTTC.

On this clone itself: Other nucleotide sequences from this sample produce the same CDR3. V usage is TRBV4-1 and J usage is TRBJ1-1, with a weak D call TRBD1 (5 bases). The CDR3 has 14 residues. V lost 3 bases and J lost 2, with 10 bases in between. The germline CDR1 and CDR2 sequences are MGHRA and YSYEKL. The CDR3 nucleotides read TGCGCCAGCAGCCAGCAGGGACGAAACACTGAAGCTTTCTTT. It codes for CASSQQGRNTEAFF.

V is TRBV28 and J is TRBJ1-2, with D tentatively TRBD1 (5 bases). The V end lost 3 bases, the J end lost 0 bases, and 8 bases lay between the germline ends. Looked up from germline, CDR1 is MDHEN and CDR2 is SYDVKM. The CDR3 runs to 14 residues. CDR3 residues: CASSFDSPNYGYTF. The CDR3 DNA reads as TGTGCCAGCAGTTTCGACAGCCCTAACTATGGCTACACCTTC.

V gene TRBV5-6 combines with J gene TRBJ2-4; D is tentatively TRBD1 or TRBD2 (5 bases each). Trimming left V 7 bases short and J 5 bases short, with 13 bases between. CDR1 is SGHDT, CDR2 YYEEEE, per germline. The CDR3 totals 13 residues. For the CDR3, the DNA is TGTGCCAGCTGGGGGATACACGAAAACATTCAGTACTTC. It encodes CASWGIHENIQYF.

The chain couples TRBV19 to TRBJ1-2; maybe TRBD1 (6 bases). V was shortened by 10 bases and J by 2 bases, with 17 bases between the two germline ends. The CDR3 runs to 14 residues. In germline, CDR1 is LNHDA, CDR2 SQIVND (reference sequence). This CDR3 reads CATSGGYANYGYTF. CDR3 coding DNA: TGTGCCACCTCTGGGGGCTACGCCAACTATGGCTACACCTTC.

The chain joins TRBV7-9 to TRBJ1-2, with D perhaps TRBD1 (5 bases). Germline V gives CDR1 SEHNR, CDR2 FQNEAQ (reference sequence). The CDR3 consists of 14 residues. The V gene lost 5 bases and the J gene lost 2 bases, with 12 bases spanning the gap. The CDR3 bases are TGTGCCAGCAGCACCGAGACAGAAAACTATGGCTACACCTTC. As protein: CASSTETENYGYTF.

This clone was counted once. The gene calls are TRBV29-1 and TRBJ2-7; D unresolved. V was shortened by 4 bases and J by 3 bases, with 10 bases between the two germline ends. The germline V gene has CDR1 SQVTM and CDR2 ANQGSEA. The CDR3 runs to 12 residues. The CDR3 here is CSVVGLNYEQYF. The CDR3, as DNA: TGCAGCGTTGTGGGATTAAACTACGAGCAGTACTTC.

The chain carries TRBV29-1 and TRBJ2-7; a weak D match, TRBD1 (6 bases). The CDR3 contains 15 residues. Germline CDR1 is SQVTM and CDR2 is ANQGSEA. Trimming took off 0 bases at V and 2 bases at J, with 14 bases between the two ends. CDR3: CSVEDPTGTPYEQYF. CDR3 nucleotides: TGCAGCGTTGAAGATCCTACCGGGACACCCTACGAGCAGTACTTC.

This clone was picked up a small number of times. The V call is TRBV13, the J call TRBJ1-1; 8 nucleotides agree with TRBD1. The germline CDR1 and CDR2 sequences are PRHDT and FYEKMQ (reference sequence). The CDR3 contains 12 residues. Trimming took 6 bases from V and 7 from J; bases not matched to a gene: 4. CDR3 protein: CASSQGAYEAFF. The DNA for the CDR3 is TGTGCCAGCAGTCAGGGGGCTTATGAAGCTTTCTTT. Supplemented by reference TRBV13 and TRBJ1-1, the full variable domain reads AAGVIQSPRHLIKEKRETATLKCYPIPRHDTVYWYQQGPGQDPQFLISFYEKMQSDKGSIPDRFSAQQFSDYHSELNMSSLELGDSALYFCASSQGAYEAFFGQGTRLTVV.

This chain links TRBV24-1 with TRBJ2-2; D not certain. The CDR3 has 14 amino acids. V shed 5 bases and J shed 5 bases, with 11 bases lying between them. Germline values: CDR1 KGHDR, CDR2 SFDVKD. Here the CDR3 reads CATSGGSRTGELFF. CDR3 DNA sequence: TGTGCCACCAGTGGAGGATCGAGGACCGGGGAGCTGTTTTTT.